Each of the 27 T cell receptor beta chains below was sequenced from the same sample in a study of shared clonotypes between healthy human individuals. The method was immunoSEQ multiplex PCR; TCRdb's version includes in-frame clones alone and lacks a portion of them. This table has roughly 2.1 million clones, about 92% appearing once. CD45RO negativity and positive selection for CCR7 defined naive CD8 cells, a population that excluded terminally differentiated effector memory CD45RA+ cells. The material sequenced was naive CD8+ T cells from PBMCs. These receptors were collected from a man younger than 35 in good health. Some clones in this sample may be carry-over from other donors' samples.

V usage is TRBV27 and J usage is TRBJ2-1; 7 bases align to TRBD1. J gave up 3 bases and V 2 bases, and 7 bases lay outside the gene matches. The V gene's germline CDR1 is MNHEY and CDR2 SMNVEV (reference sequence). This CDR3 region has 16 residues. The chain's CDR3 is CASSLGPGQYYNEQFF. The CDR3 DNA reads as TGTGCCAGCAGTTTAGGGCCGGGACAGTACTACAATGAGCAGTTCTTC.

The chain combines TRBV10-3 with TRBJ2-5; 8 nucleotides match TRBD2. V dropped 6 bases and J dropped 4; count of bases not matched to a gene: 10. In germline, CDR1 is ENHRY, CDR2 SYGVKD. The CDR3 is made up of 15 amino acids. CDR3 coding DNA: TGTGCCATCAGACAGGACGACCTAGCGGGAGAGACCCAGTACTTC. As protein: CAIRQDDLAGETQYF.

The chain is built from TRBV7-6 and TRBJ1-3; D is unresolved. There are 15 residues in the CDR3. The germline gives CDR1 SGHVS, CDR2 FNYEAQ. V shed 1 base and J shed 4 bases, with 11 bases lying between them. CDR3 nucleotides: TGTGCCAGCAGCTTAGACAGCTACTCGGGAAACACCATATATTTT. This gives the protein CASSLDSYSGNTIYF.

The chain joins TRBV5-8 to TRBJ2-7; D unresolved. Trimming took 7 bases from V and 1 from J, leaving 15 bases between them. The germline V gene encodes CDR1 SGHTS and CDR2 YDEGEE. The CDR3 has 14 amino acids. In DNA form, the CDR3 reads TGTGCCAGCCCCCTGGAACAACGATCCTACGAGCAGTACTTC. Translating it yields CASPLEQRSYEQYF. Complete variable domain (other parts from reference TRBV5-8 and TRBJ2-7): EAGVTQSPTHLIKTRGQQATLRCSPISGHTSVYWYQQALGLGLQFLLWYDEGEERNRGNFPPRFSGRQFPNYSSELNVNALELEDSALYLCASPLEQRSYEQYFGPGTRLTVT.

V usage is TRBV28 and J usage is TRBJ2-2; D unresolved. V was clipped by 6 bases and J by 4 bases, with 9 bases between them. The length of the CDR3 is 13 residues. Per the germline V gene, CDR1 is MDHEN and CDR2 is SYDVKM. CDR3 bases: TGTGCCAGCAGGCTAACAGCCACCGGGGAGCTGTTTTTT. Amino acids: CASRLTATGELFF.

The chain combines TRBV5-6 with TRBJ1-2; D not certain. Trimming shortened V by 0 bases and J by 8 bases, and 14 bases separated the two germline ends. CDR1 is SGHDT and CDR2 is YYEEEE in the germline V gene. The CDR3 has 14 amino acids. CDR3 in DNA: TGTGCCAGCAGCTTGGTTGCGGGTTCGGGAGGCTACACCTTC. This sequence encodes CASSLVAGSGGYTF.

The chain employs TRBV12-5 and TRBJ2-1; TRBD2 agrees at 14 bases. J lost 3 bases, V lost 4 bases, and 5 bases had no gene match. In germline, CDR1 is LGHNT, CDR2 FRNRAP. The CDR3 has 17 residues. CDR3 sequence: CASGSGTSGSLYNEQFF. CDR3 coding DNA: TGTGCTAGTGGTTCAGGGACTAGCGGGAGTCTCTACAATGAGCAGTTCTTC.

The chain couples TRBV28 to TRBJ2-7, with 9 bases that match TRBD1. The length of the CDR3 is 16 residues. Germline V gene data show CDR1 as MDHEN and CDR2 as SYDVKM. The junction had 10 bases not matched to a gene; V was cut back by 6 bases and J by 1 base. The CDR3 nucleotides are TGTGCCAGCAGAGAAGTCGACAGGGGGGGTTCCTACGAGCAGTACTTC. Its translation is CASREVDRGGSYEQYF.

The CDR3 DNA is TGTGCCAGCAGTTTAACAGGGGGCTCTCTCTACGAGCAGTACTTC. This translates into CASSLTGGSLYEQYF. The V and J genes are TRBV28 and TRBJ2-7, with 9 bases lining up with TRBD1. CDR1 and CDR2 from the germline V gene are MDHEN and SYDVKM. V lost 2 bases, J lost 3 bases, and 5 bases stayed unmatched. The CDR3 spans 15 residues.

The chain links TRBV18 to TRBJ1-1, with a possible D match to TRBD1 (6 bases). From germline, CDR1 is KGHSH and CDR2 LQKENI. The V end was cut by 2 bases, the J end by 4 bases, with 20 bases between. This CDR3 is 17 amino acids long. The CDR3, as DNA: TGTGCCAGCTCACCAAACAGGGTGTTCCGTAGGGTCACTGAAGCTTTCTTT. This gives the protein CASSPNRVFRRVTEAFF. The entire variable domain, with the rest obtained from reference TRBV18 and TRBJ1-1, is as follows: NAGVMQNPRHLVRRRGQEARLRCSPMKGHSHVYWYRQLPEEGLKFMVYLQKENIIDESGMPKERFSAEFPKEGPSILRIQQVVRGDSAAYFCASSPNRVFRRVTEAFFGQGTRLTVV.

This clone showed up just once. The chain is built from TRBV29-1 and TRBJ2-1, with D hard to call. V shed 2 bases and J shed 4 bases, with 6 bases lying between them. CDR3 length: 12 amino acids. Per the germline V gene, CDR1 is SQVTM and CDR2 is ANQGSEA. CDR3 sequence: CSVELIYNEQFF. CDR3 DNA: TGCAGCGTTGAACTCATATACAATGAGCAGTTCTTC.

The chain couples TRBV29-1 to TRBJ2-7; D ambiguous. The CDR3 has 12 amino acids. Germline CDR1 reads SQVTM; CDR2 reads ANQGSEA. Trimming removed 0 bases at V and 7 bases at J, with 10 bases between. In DNA form, the CDR3 reads TGCAGCGTTGAAGAGTCAGGTGAGGAGCAGTACTTC. Protein sequence: CSVEESGEEQYF.

The rearrangement uses TRBV7-7 and TRBJ1-3; TRBD1 might be the D (5 bases). This CDR3 is built from 15 residues. Germline V CDR1 and CDR2: SSHAT, FNYEAQ (reference sequence). Trimming stripped 4 bases from V and 4 bases from J, with 14 bases between. CDR3 sequence: CASSSSHGAGNTIYF. DNA of the CDR3: TGTGCCAGCAGCTCAAGCCATGGGGCAGGAAACACCATATATTTT.

This chain uses TRBV19 with TRBJ1-5; 7 bases fit TRBD1. The CDR3 sequence is 17 residues long. Per the germline V gene, CDR1 is LNHDA and CDR2 is SQIVND (reference sequence). Trimming removed 5 bases from V and 3 bases from J; junction bases left unmatched: 13. The CDR3 spells CASSVRPGQAFNQPQHF. The CDR3 DNA reads TGTGCCAGTAGTGTCCGCCCTGGACAGGCCTTCAATCAGCCCCAGCATTTT.

The chain joins TRBV5-4 to TRBJ1-4, with D hard to call. The germline gives CDR1 SGHNT, CDR2 YYREEE (reference sequence). V was trimmed by 3 bases and J by 5 bases, leaving 5 bases between them. This CDR3 contains 12 residues. The CDR3 reads CASSSENEKLFF. CDR3 in DNA: TGTGCCAGCAGCTCCGAGAATGAAAAACTGTTTTTT.

This clone was found a few times. The chain links TRBV29-1 to TRBJ1-1; D is uncertain. Germline V CDR1 and CDR2: SQVTM, ANQGSEA. Trimming stripped 5 bases from V and 0 bases from J, with 7 bases between. The CDR3 has 12 residues. Here the CDR3 DNA reads TGCAGCGTTCAGAGAATGAACACTGAAGCTTTCTTT. It codes for CSVQRMNTEAFF.

The V call is TRBV27, the J call TRBJ1-1; D ambiguous. Looked up from germline, CDR1 is MNHEY and CDR2 is SMNVEV (reference sequence). The CDR3 covers 14 residues. Trimming removed 2 bases at V and 1 base at J, with 8 bases between. For the CDR3, the DNA is TGTGCCAGCAGTTTACTCCGGCAGAACACTGAAGCTTTCTTT. Translation gives CASSLLRQNTEAFF.

This clone appeared once. The chain joins TRBV28 to TRBJ2-7, with TRBD2 as a possible D gene (6 bases). This CDR3 contains 17 residues. Per the germline V gene, CDR1 is MDHEN and CDR2 is SYDVKM. V lost 5 bases and J lost 2, with 22 bases in between. This CDR3 reads CASSTLVIAEFTYEQYF. CDR3 DNA: TGTGCCAGCAGTACCCTCGTGATAGCGGAATTTACCTACGAGCAGTACTTC.

The gene calls are TRBV7-9 and TRBJ1-2; 8 bases align to TRBD1. This CDR3 comprises 14 residues. Germline V gene lookup returns CDR1 SEHNR and CDR2 FQNEAQ (reference sequence). The J segment lost 7 bases and the V segment lost 6 bases, leaving 10 bases of the junction unmatched. The CDR3 reads CASRSGQVKRGYTF. CDR3 nucleotides: TGTGCCAGCAGATCGGGACAGGTCAAACGTGGCTACACCTTC.

The rearrangement joins TRBV10-2 to TRBJ2-3; a possible D gene is TRBD1 (6 bases). CDR1 is WSHSY and CDR2 is SAAADI in the germline V gene. Trimming took off 0 bases at V and 1 base at J, with 17 bases between the two ends. The CDR3 spans 18 residues. CDR3 sequence reads: CASSESILMAGGTDTQYF. The CDR3 nucleotides read TGCGCCAGCAGTGAGTCTATCCTTATGGCAGGGGGCACAGATACGCAGTATTTT.

The chain joins TRBV11-2 to TRBJ1-3; D possibly corresponds to TRBD1 (6 bases). CDR1 is SGHAT and CDR2 is FQNNGV in the germline V gene. The germline V and J ends were trimmed by 1 base and 2 bases, with 9 bases remaining between them. The length of the CDR3 is 15 residues. The CDR3: CASSLVSGAGNTIYF. In nucleotides, the CDR3 is TGTGCCAGCAGCTTAGTATCAGGGGCTGGAAACACCATATATTTT.

V and J are TRBV29-1 and TRBJ1-1, with 9 bases aligning to TRBD1. The CDR3 has 12 residues. Losses at the gene ends were 6 bases for V and 4 bases for J; bases not matched to a gene: 3. Per the germline V gene, CDR1 is SQVTM and CDR2 is ANQGSEA. The CDR3 is CSVGTGLTEAFF. The CDR3 DNA is TGCAGCGTCGGGACAGGGCTCACTGAAGCTTTCTTT.

This chain links TRBV4-3 with TRBJ2-2, with a tentative D call TRBD1 (5 bases). The CDR3 totals 19 residues. The ends were cut back, 0 bases at V and 5 bases at J, with 22 bases in the middle. CDR1 and CDR2 from the germline V gene are LGHNA and YSLEER. CDR3 DNA sequence: TGCGCCAGCAGCCAAGATCGTATAAGGGGTGGGGTCGGAACCGGGGAGCTGTTTTTT. Its translation: CASSQDRIRGGVGTGELFF.

The chain couples TRBV2 to TRBJ2-1; 10 positions match TRBD1. The CDR3 is made up of 15 amino acids. V was clipped by 6 bases and J by 9 bases; unmatched bases: 11. The germline CDR1 and CDR2 sequences are SNHLY and FYNNEI. CDR3: CASRSGTGDYGEQFF. Written as DNA, the CDR3 is TGTGCCAGCAGATCCGGGACAGGGGACTATGGTGAGCAGTTCTTC.

This sequence joins TRBV5-5 and TRBJ2-1; D may be TRBD1 (6 bases). Germline assignment: CDR1 SGHKS and CDR2 YYEKEE (reference sequence). The CDR3 runs to 13 residues. The germline V and J ends were trimmed by 6 bases and 6 bases, with 13 bases remaining between them. Here the CDR3 reads CASNRDMINEQFF. For the CDR3, the DNA is TGTGCCAGCAACCGGGACATGATCAATGAGCAGTTCTTC.

The chain links TRBV28 to TRBJ1-2; D not certain. This CDR3 spans 14 amino acids. CDR1 and CDR2 from the germline V gene are MDHEN and SYDVKM. V was shortened by 6 bases and J by 4 bases, with 15 bases between the two germline ends. CDR3 sequence: CASSPPTRFYGYTF. CDR3 nucleotide sequence: TGTGCCAGCAGCCCACCTACCCGATTCTATGGCTACACCTTC.

CDR3 sequence reads: CASSTVKELDNEKLFF. CDR3 nucleotide sequence: TGTGCCAGCAGCACCGTGAAGGAACTTGATAATGAAAAACTGTTTTTT. This chain links TRBV28 with TRBJ1-4; D unresolved. This CDR3 is 16 amino acids long. CDR1 MDHEN and CDR2 SYDVKM come from the germline V gene. With 6 bases removed from V and 4 bases from J, the gap between germline ends came to 18 bases.